These T cell receptor beta chains were read from a single sample in a study of response to subunit inactivated influenza vaccine. Using its own MiXCR run on the RT-PCR reads, TCRdb lists one record per CDR3 protein. The sample records some 480,000 distinct CDR3 sequences, 9.5% to 12% being singletons. The input for sequencing was PBMCs from blood, taken roughly 45 days after vaccination. These receptors were collected from a man in his forties or fifties who received an inactivated influenza vaccine. The CDR3 runs from the conserved cysteine through the conserved F or W. Each record gives: D gene, V gene, J gene, clone size, CDR3 DNA, CDR3 protein. A D gene is named only where the DNA matches it firmly. Not all rows give a size; the values are once, few, many and, for expanded clones, a class.

>NA|TRBV20-1|TRBJ2-7|few
TGCAGTGCTAGCCAGGGGCGCGTCTCCTACGAGCAGTACTTC
CSASQGRVSYEQYF
>TRBD1|TRBV7-8|TRBJ1-1|NA
TGTGCCAGCAGCCCATTTTCGACAGGGGTGAACACTGAAGCTTTCTTT
CASSPFSTGVNTEAFF
>TRBD1|TRBV4-3|TRBJ2-5|NA
TGCGCCAGCAGCCGCGGCATCAGGGGGCGCGGGCAAGAGACCCAGTACTTC
CASSRGIRGRGQETQYF
>TRBD1|TRBV12-3/TRBV12-4|TRBJ2-5|few
TGTGCCAGCAGTTTGTTTCTGGGACAGGGGGACCAAGAGACCCAGTACTTC
CASSLFLGQGDQETQYF
>TRBD1|TRBV10-3|TRBJ2-7|few
TGTGCCATCAGTGGACAGGGGACCGACGAGCAGTACTTC
CAISGQGTDEQYF
>NA|TRBV12-3/TRBV12-4|TRBJ2-5|many
TGTGCCAGCAGTCCCGGGAGCCCAGAGACCCAGTACTTC
CASSPGSPETQYF
>TRBD2|TRBV4-3|TRBJ2-2|few
TGCGCCAGCAGCCAAGAGTGGGGAGGGTACGGCGGGGAGCTGTTTTTT
CASSQEWGGYGGELFF
>NA|TRBV12-3/TRBV12-4|TRBJ1-1|NA
TGTGCCAGCAGTTTAGCGCGAGTCAGAACAGACACTGAAGCTTTCTTT
CASSLARVRTDTEAFF
>NA|TRBV28|TRBJ1-4|few
TGTGCCAGCAGTTTAGGACGGGTTAGGGAAAAACTGTTTTTT
CASSLGRVREKLFF
>NA|TRBV5-1|TRBJ2-5|NA
TGCGCCAGCAGCTTGGAACCTTTATCAGGCGAGACCCAGTACTTC
CASSLEPLSGETQYF
>TRBD1|TRBV27|TRBJ1-1|few
TGTGCCAGCAGTCCCCGGGACAGGGTGGAAGCTTTCTTT
CASSPRDRVEAFF
>TRBD1|TRBV5-1|TRBJ1-1|many
TGCGCCAGCAGCTCCACAGGGGGCGCGAATCTGGGTGAAGCTTTCTTT
CASSSTGGANLGEAFF
>TRBD2|TRBV2|TRBJ2-1|few
TGTGCCAGCAGGGCCGGGACTAGCCCCTACAATGAGCAGTTCTTC
CASRAGTSPYNEQFF
>TRBD2|TRBV24-1|TRBJ2-1|NA
TGTGCCACCAGTGACCTAGCGGGAGCGGGGGCTAATGAGCAGTTCTTC
CATSDLAGAGANEQFF
>NA|TRBV29-1|TRBJ1-4|few
TGCAGCGTTGAAGAATTTCCTGGGGGGCGTGAAAAACTGTTTTTT
CSVEEFPGGREKLFF
>TRBD2|TRBV10-3|TRBJ2-1|few
TGTGCCATCAGTGAGTTTCGACTAGCGGGAGGAAAAGGTTACAATGAGCAGTTCTTC
CAISEFRLAGGKGYNEQFF
>NA|TRBV29-1|TRBJ1-1|many
TGCAGCGTGGTGGGGGCGACTGAAGCTTTCTTT
CSVVGATEAFF
>NA|TRBV12-3/TRBV12-4|TRBJ2-2|many
TGTGCCAGCAGCCCAAGGGTAAACACCGGGGAGCTGTTTTTT
CASSPRVNTGELFF
>NA|TRBV4-2|TRBJ2-2|many
TGTGCCAGCAGCCAAGATCGGAACGGGTACACCGGGGAGCTGTTTTTT
CASSQDRNGYTGELFF
>NA|TRBV12-3/TRBV12-4|TRBJ2-2|few
TGTGCCAGCAGTTTATCCGGGAGAACGATCACCGGGGAGCTGTTTTTT
CASSLSGRTITGELFF
>NA|TRBV5-1|TRBJ2-1|many
TGCGCCAGCAGCTACGTGGTGGGGGGGCTCAATGAGCAGTTCTTC
CASSYVVGGLNEQFF
>NA|TRBV27|TRBJ1-4|many
TGTGCCAGCAGTTTGAGGGTTCGGGAAAAACTGTTTTTT
CASSLRVREKLFF
>NA|TRBV12-3/TRBV12-4|TRBJ1-2|many
TGTGCCAGCAGTTGGGCCGGGGGGGACTATGGCTACACCTTC
CASSWAGGDYGYTF
>TRBD1|TRBV6-5|TRBJ2-2|few
TGTGCCAGCAGTTACTCGAGTGGTCAGGGGGCACGCACCGGGGAGCTGTTTTTT
CASSYSSGQGARTGELFF
>NA|TRBV7-9|TRBJ2-1|many
TGTGCCAGCTCATCAGGGTCCCATGAGCAGTTCTTC
CASSSGSHEQFF
>TRBD2|TRBV7-7|TRBJ2-1|NA
TGTGCCAGCAGCTTAAAGCGGGAGGGTGAGCAGTTCTTC
CASSLKREGEQFF
>NA|TRBV7-9|TRBJ2-3|NA
TGTGCCAGCAGCTTTGAGCCCGCCTACTTTCGGGGGCAGTATTTT
CASSFEPAYFRGQYF
>NA|TRBV27|TRBJ2-7|few
TGTGCCAGCACCAAAGCGTCCGGGGACACCTACGAGCAGTACTTC
CASTKASGDTYEQYF
>NA|TRBV7-2|TRBJ1-4|few
TGTGCCAGCAGCTTACAGACAGCAACTAATGAAAAACTGTTTTTT
CASSLQTATNEKLFF
>NA|TRBV6-5|TRBJ1-2|few
TGTGCCAGCAGTTACTCGCTGGAGTCTAACTATGGCTACACCTTC
CASSYSLESNYGYTF
>NA|TRBV4-1|TRBJ2-7|many
TGCGCCAGCAGCCAAGAAGGGACCGCAACCTACGAGCAGTACTTC
CASSQEGTATYEQYF
>NA|TRBV6-2/TRBV6-3|TRBJ2-7|NA
TGTGCCAGCAGTTACTCGGTCGGGCCCTACGAGCAGTACTTC
CASSYSVGPYEQYF
>TRBD2|TRBV25-1|TRBJ2-5|NA
TGTGCCAGCACGTCCTGGGCTAGCGGAAAAGAGACCCAGTACTTC
CASTSWASGKETQYF
>TRBD2|TRBV30|TRBJ2-5|few
TGTGCCTGGTCATCCCGCGGGGGGGCGGAGACCCAGTACTTC
CAWSSRGGAETQYF
>NA|TRBV28|TRBJ2-7|NA
TGTGCCAGCAGTTTATATACAGGACCTACCTACGAGCAGTACTTC
CASSLYTGPTYEQYF
>NA|TRBV7-2|TRBJ2-7|NA
TGTGCCAGCAGCTTTATTCAGGGGGGCTCCTACGAGCAGTACTTC
CASSFIQGGSYEQYF
>TRBD1|TRBV24-1|TRBJ2-1|NA
TGTGCCACCAGTGATGTGGACAGGGCGGTCAATGAGCAGTTCTTC
CATSDVDRAVNEQFF
>NA|TRBV4-3|TRBJ2-1|few
TGCGCCAGCAGCCAAGATGGGGGCGGGATATCGAGGAATGAGCAGTTCTTC
CASSQDGGGISRNEQFF
>TRBD1|TRBV3-1|TRBJ2-7|few
TGTGCCAGCAGCGATGGGACAGGGGGCAACGAGCAGTACTTC
CASSDGTGGNEQYF
>TRBD2|TRBV7-2|TRBJ2-5|NA
TGTGCCAGCAGCTCGGCGGTAGCGGGGCTAGAGACCCAGTACTTC
CASSSAVAGLETQYF
>NA|TRBV20-1|TRBJ2-3|NA
TGCTCCCCGGTCGAGTCGTTGGTAGATACGCAGTATTTT
CSPVESLVDTQYF
>NA|TRBV5-6|TRBJ2-5|NA
TGTGCCAGCAGCCCCCTGTTGGGGGGCAAAGAGACCCAGTACTTC
CASSPLLGGKETQYF
>NA|TRBV15|TRBJ2-1|many
TGTGCCACCAGCACCCCCCGGGGGACAACCTACAATGAGCAGTTCTTC
CATSTPRGTTYNEQFF
>NA|TRBV27|TRBJ1-5|NA
TGTGCCAGCAGTTTGACCAGGTCTAGCAATCAGCCCCAGCATTTT
CASSLTRSSNQPQHF
>TRBD1|TRBV20-1|TRBJ2-7|many
TGCAGTGCTAGTAAGCAGGGGGCTCCGCAGTACTTC
CSASKQGAPQYF
>TRBD2|TRBV7-9|TRBJ2-1|few
TGTGCCAGCAGCTCAACTAGCGGGAACTACAATGAGCAGTTCTTC
CASSSTSGNYNEQFF
>TRBD2|TRBV20-1|TRBJ2-1|NA
TGCAGTGCCCCCGTGGGAGGGGTCGGGTATGAGCAGTTCTTC
CSAPVGGVGYEQFF
>TRBD1|TRBV5-1|TRBJ1-6|few
TGCGCCAGCAGCCACCGGGACAGCCATAATTCACCCCTCCACTTT
CASSHRDSHNSPLHF
>NA|TRBV12-3/TRBV12-4|TRBJ1-1|few
TGTGCCAGCTCGTCGAGCGCTGAAGCTTTCTTT
CASSSSAEAFF
>NA|TRBV7-2|TRBJ2-2|NA
TGTGCCAGCAGCGATAGGGTCCACACCGGGGAGCTGTTTTTT
CASSDRVHTGELFF
>NA|TRBV7-2|TRBJ2-7|NA
TGTGCCAGCAGCCCTCTGGGGGTAGCGGAGCAGTACTTC
CASSPLGVAEQYF
>TRBD1|TRBV28|TRBJ2-7|NA
TGTGCCGCATCGGGACAGACCGAGCAGTACTTC
CAASGQTEQYF
>NA|TRBV29-1|TRBJ2-5|many
TGCAGCGTTGGTTACGTACGGGAAGAGACCCAGTACTTC
CSVGYVREETQYF
>TRBD1|TRBV20-1|TRBJ2-6|few
TGCAGTGCCCCGGGGGACAGGAGCTCTGGGGCCAACGTCCTGACTTTC
CSAPGDRSSGANVLTF